These 27 T cell receptor beta chains originate from one sample sequenced in a study of blood T cell repertoires in COVID-19. Sequenced by immunoSEQ multiplex PCR; TCRdb stores in-frame clones only, minus some. The repertoire consists of under 400,000 clones, with 80% to 90% occurring once and the leading ten covering roughly 4%. The specimen sequenced was PBMCs or T cells enriched from blood (not recorded which). The receptor set was obtained from a woman in her forties with acute COVID-19.

The genes are TRBV15 and TRBJ2-1; TRBD2 aligns across 12 bases. The CDR3 totals 19 residues. Germline-derived CDR1 and CDR2 are LNHNV and YYDKDF (reference sequence). V lost 8 bases to trimming and J lost 4 bases; unmatched junction nucleotides: 18. The DNA of the CDR3 is TGTGCCACCGAGGGGGATAACCGACTAGCGGGAGTGTCATACAATGAGCAGTTCTTC. Amino acid sequence: CATEGDNRLAGVSYNEQFF. The full variable domain, completed using reference TRBV15 and TRBJ2-1, is DAMVIQNPRYQVTQFGKPVTLSCSQTLNHNVMYWYQQKSSQAPKLLFHYYDKDFNNEADTPDNFQSRRPNTSFCFLDIRSPGLGDTAMYLCATEGDNRLAGVSYNEQFFGPGTRLTVL.

This clone was seen more than once but under ten times. This chain links TRBV7-2 with TRBJ1-1; the D gene is possibly TRBD1 (6 bases). Trimming took 2 bases from V and 4 from J, leaving 17 bases between them. The CDR3 length is 16 residues. Germline values: CDR1 SGHTA, CDR2 FQGNSA. Written as DNA, the CDR3 is TGTGCCAGCAGCTTACAACAGGGACGCCTTCTCACTGAAGCTTTCTTT. Amino acids: CASSLQQGRLLTEAFF.

The V and J genes are TRBV14 and TRBJ2-1; TRBD2 matches at 7 bases. Germline assignment: CDR1 SGHDN and CDR2 FVKESK. The V gene end was trimmed by 0 bases and the J gene end by 9 bases; junction bases not matched to a gene: 11. This CDR3 has 16 amino acids. The CDR3 sequence: CASSQDPAGPFVEQFF. CDR3 DNA sequence: TGTGCCAGCAGCCAAGATCCAGCGGGGCCCTTTGTTGAGCAGTTCTTC.

The chain combines TRBV3-1 (or the pseudogene TRBV3-2) with TRBJ1-1, with unresolved D. Trimming took 2 bases from V and 8 from J, leaving 6 bases between them. There are 11 residues in the CDR3. Germline V gene sequence: CDR1 LGHDT, CDR2 YNNKEL (reference sequence). For the CDR3, the DNA is TGTGCCAGCAGCCAACGGAGAGAAGCTTTCTTT. This sequence encodes CASSQRREAFF.

This sequence joins TRBV13 and TRBJ2-2; 13 nucleotides agree with TRBD2. With 4 bases clipped from V and 0 bases from J, the junction kept 2 bases outside the gene matches. The CDR3 runs to 17 residues. Germline V gene data show CDR1 as PRHDT and CDR2 as FYEKMQ (reference sequence). CDR3: CASSYGLAGANTGELFF. Written as DNA, the CDR3 is TGTGCCAGCAGCTACGGACTAGCGGGGGCGAACACCGGGGAGCTGTTTTTT.

The chain links TRBV7-2 to TRBJ1-4; TRBD1 aligns across 9 bases. The ends lost 5 bases at V and 2 bases at J; junction bases unmatched: 9. Germline CDR1 reads SGHTA; CDR2 reads FQGNSA. The CDR3 covers 17 residues. The CDR3 region is CASSKQRGQGTNEKLFF. The CDR3, as DNA: TGTGCCAGCAGCAAACAACGTGGACAGGGGACTAATGAAAAACTGTTTTTT.

The rearrangement uses TRBV3-1 (or the pseudogene TRBV3-2) and TRBJ2-3; D not resolved. The V end was cut by 7 bases, the J end by 1 base, with 9 bases between. The CDR3 totals 13 residues. Germline values: CDR1 LGHDT, CDR2 YNNKEL (reference sequence). CDR3 sequence (DNA): TGTGCCAGCACCCCGACTGGCACAGATACGCAGTATTTT. The encoded protein is CASTPTGTDTQYF.

The chain has TRBV6-5 and TRBJ1-3, with D unresolved. This CDR3 region has 16 residues. V was trimmed by 2 bases and J by 1 base, leaving 12 bases between them. Germline loops: CDR1 MNHEY, CDR2 SVGAGI. The CDR3, as DNA: TGTGCCAGCAGTTACAGTGCCGGGGATTCTGGAAACACCATATATTTT. It yields the protein CASSYSAGDSGNTIYF.

V is TRBV28 and J is TRBJ1-2; TRBD1 matches 12 bases. This CDR3 is 15 amino acids long. V trimming: 3 bases; J trimming: 8 bases; junction bases outside the gene matches: 7. Germline-derived CDR1 and CDR2 are MDHEN and SYDVKM. The CDR3 region is CASSLGDRGRGGYTF. The DNA for the CDR3 is TGTGCCAGCAGTTTGGGGGACAGGGGGCGGGGAGGCTACACCTTC.

The chain links TRBV6-1 to TRBJ1-4; 8 bases map to TRBD1. CDR1 and CDR2 (germline): MNHNS, SASEGT. This CDR3 spans 14 amino acids. V dropped 3 bases and J dropped 10; count of bases not matched to a gene: 7. Here the CDR3 reads CASSDWTGMGKLFF. The CDR3 bases are TGTGCCAGCAGTGATTGGACAGGGATGGGAAAACTGTTTTTT.

Regarding this clone: At one of its ends the junction is not consistent with the germline gene, which may arise from a read error. V usage is TRBV9 and J usage is TRBJ2-7; 8 nucleotides match TRBD1. Germline V CDR1 and CDR2: SGDLS, YYNGEE. This CDR3 contains 15 residues. The CDR3: CASSVAPGQVGEQYF. For the CDR3, the DNA is TGTGCCAGCAGTGTAGCCCCGGGACAGGTCGGGGAGCAGTACTTC.

The chain is built from TRBV19 and TRBJ1-4; D ambiguous. CDR1 and CDR2 from the germline V gene are LNHDA and SQIVND (reference sequence). This CDR3 spans 14 amino acids. The germline V and J ends were trimmed by 3 bases and 4 bases, with 9 bases remaining between them. CDR3 protein: CASSMSEYNEKLFF. CDR3 bases: TGTGCCAGTAGTATGAGTGAATATAATGAAAAACTGTTTTTT.

The chain joins TRBV6-2 or TRBV6-3 to TRBJ1-6; D is unclear. Germline loops: CDR1 MNHEY, CDR2 SVGEGT. The CDR3 runs 17 residues. Deletions cut 0 bases from V and 4 bases from J, with 13 bases between. The CDR3 loop reads CASSYSGPWTYNSPLHF. CDR3 coding DNA: TGTGCCAGCAGTTACTCCGGCCCGTGGACTTATAATTCACCCCTCCACTTT.

This clone was counted a few times. The chain combines TRBV28 with TRBJ1-2, with D unclear. The CDR3 is 11 residues long. Germline-derived CDR1 and CDR2 are MDHEN and SYDVKM. V was trimmed by 3 bases and J by 4 bases, leaving 3 bases between them. CDR3 nucleotide sequence: TGTGCCAGCAGTTTGGCCTATGGCTACACCTTC. Protein: CASSLAYGYTF.

About this clone itself: At the DNA level, this CDR3 is encoded by other sequences in the same sample as well. The chain recombines TRBV27 with TRBJ2-5; 12 bases fit TRBD2. V shed 5 bases and J 4 bases; nucleotides not matched to a gene: 2. The CDR3 has 14 amino acids. Germline CDR1 is MNHEY and CDR2 is SMNVEV (reference sequence). The CDR3 sequence is CASSPGLAGETQYF. The CDR3 region has the DNA TGTGCCAGCAGTCCGGGACTAGCGGGAGAGACCCAGTACTTC.

This chain uses TRBV15 with TRBJ2-3, with D possibly TRBD2 on 7 matching bases. CDR3 length: 15 residues. Germline V gene data show CDR1 as LNHNV and CDR2 as YYDKDF (reference sequence). Trimming removed 6 bases from V and 3 bases from J, with 16 bases in between. CDR3 sequence (DNA): TGTGCCACCAGTTATGGGGGGGGGCCGACAGATACGCAGTATTTT. Encoded protein: CATSYGGGPTDTQYF.

This CDR3 reads CASSQGVRGAGDTIYF. CDR3 bases: TGTGCCAGCAGCCAAGGAGTCCGGGGCGCGGGGGACACCATATATTTT. V usage is TRBV3-1 (or the pseudogene TRBV3-2) and J usage is TRBJ1-3; perhaps TRBD1 as D (5 bases). CDR1 LGHDT and CDR2 YNNKEL come from the germline V gene (reference sequence). V was cut by 1 base and J by 8 bases, with 18 bases left in between. CDR3 length: 16 residues.

V gene TRBV4-2 combines with J gene TRBJ1-1; D is undetermined. Per germline, CDR1 LGHNA and CDR2 YNFKEQ. The length of the CDR3 is 13 residues. Trimming removed 0 bases at V and 11 bases at J, with 13 bases between. The CDR3 reads CASSQDRDSGAFF. The DNA of the CDR3 is TGTGCCAGCAGCCAAGATCGGGATTCGGGGGCTTTCTTT.

V and J are TRBV20-1 and TRBJ1-1; D call uncertain. The CDR3 contains 15 residues. The germline V gene has CDR1 DFQATT and CDR2 SNEGSKA (reference sequence). The ends were cut back, 3 bases at V and 0 bases at J, with 14 bases in the middle. The CDR3 is CSASLGAPMNTEAFF. The CDR3 DNA is TGCAGTGCTAGTCTAGGAGCACCTATGAACACTGAAGCTTTCTTT.

This clone came up once. This chain connects TRBV5-1 to TRBJ1-4, with 7 bases matching TRBD1. Germline V gene data show CDR1 as SGHRS and CDR2 as YFSETQ. The CDR3 covers 16 residues. V lost 4 bases, J lost 0 bases, and 6 bases stayed unmatched. The CDR3 loop reads CASSATGVATNEKLFF. The CDR3 DNA follows: TGCGCCAGCAGCGCAACAGGGGTAGCAACTAATGAAAAACTGTTTTTT.

The chain combines TRBV4-3 with TRBJ2-3; 8 nucleotides line up with TRBD2. V gave up 0 bases and J gave up 1 base; unmatched junction bases: 6. CDR3 length equals 17 residues. Germline lookup yields CDR1 LGHNA and CDR2 YSLEER. CDR3 amino acids: CASSQDSREARTDTQYF. The CDR3 DNA reads TGCGCCAGCAGCCAAGACTCGCGGGAGGCACGCACAGATACGCAGTATTTT.

V and J are TRBV18 and TRBJ1-1; 9 bases match TRBD1. V lost 4 bases and J lost 4; bases outside the gene matches: 4. The germline V gene has CDR1 KGHSH and CDR2 LQKENI. The CDR3 is made up of 14 amino acids. The CDR3 DNA follows: TGTGCCAGCTCACAGGGACAGGGAGGCACTGAAGCTTTCTTT. As protein: CASSQGQGGTEAFF. Full variable domain (outside the CDR3, taken from reference TRBV18 and TRBJ1-1): NAGVMQNPRHLVRRRGQEARLRCSPMKGHSHVYWYRQLPEEGLKFMVYLQKENIIDESGMPKERFSAEFPKEGPSILRIQQVVRGDSAAYFCASSQGQGGTEAFFGQGTRLTVV.

This rearrangement joins TRBV28 to TRBJ1-1, with D maybe TRBD1 (6 bases). This CDR3 is 14 amino acids long. Germline V gives CDR1 MDHEN, CDR2 SYDVKM. V was trimmed by 8 bases and J by 3 bases, leaving 16 bases between them. For the CDR3, the DNA is TGTGCCAGCTACAGTACAGGGTTGTACACTGAAGCTTTCTTT. Its protein is CASYSTGLYTEAFF.

The chain combines TRBV2 with TRBJ1-5; TRBD1 is a possible D gene (5 bases). The length of the CDR3 is 13 residues. With 8 bases removed from V and 5 bases from J, the gap between germline ends came to 13 bases. CDR1 and CDR2 from the germline V gene are SNHLY and FYNNEI. CDR3 DNA: TGTGCCAGCGGGCGGGGGGATGATCAGCCCCAGCATTTT. It specifies CASGRGDDQPQHF.

V gene TRBV6-2 or TRBV6-3 combines with J gene TRBJ1-1, with a possible D match to TRBD1 (6 bases). Germline CDR1 MNHEY, CDR2 SVGEGT. Trimming shortened V by 2 bases and J by 2 bases, and 15 bases separated the two germline ends. This CDR3 contains 16 residues. The CDR3 DNA is TGTGCCAGCAGTTACGTCAGGGTTGGGGGCAACACTGAAGCTTTCTTT. Protein product: CASSYVRVGGNTEAFF.

The gene calls are TRBV4-2 and TRBJ2-7; possibly TRBD1 for D (5 bases). Trimming left V 0 bases short and J 3 bases short, with 12 bases between. This CDR3 comprises 15 residues. Germline V gene data show CDR1 as LGHNA and CDR2 as YNFKEQ. Here the CDR3 reads CASSQDLRGNYEQYF. In nucleotides, the CDR3 is TGTGCCAGCAGCCAAGATCTTAGGGGAAACTACGAGCAGTACTTC.

The chain carries TRBV5-1 and TRBJ2-3; 9 nucleotides line up with TRBD1. Germline V gene sequence: CDR1 SGHRS, CDR2 YFSETQ. J gave up 5 bases and V 0 bases, and 10 bases lay outside the gene matches. The CDR3 has 17 residues. CDR3 DNA sequence: TGCGCCAGCAGCTTGGAACCGTACAGGGGGCAAAGAGATACGCAGTATTTT. Its translation: CASSLEPYRGQRDTQYF.